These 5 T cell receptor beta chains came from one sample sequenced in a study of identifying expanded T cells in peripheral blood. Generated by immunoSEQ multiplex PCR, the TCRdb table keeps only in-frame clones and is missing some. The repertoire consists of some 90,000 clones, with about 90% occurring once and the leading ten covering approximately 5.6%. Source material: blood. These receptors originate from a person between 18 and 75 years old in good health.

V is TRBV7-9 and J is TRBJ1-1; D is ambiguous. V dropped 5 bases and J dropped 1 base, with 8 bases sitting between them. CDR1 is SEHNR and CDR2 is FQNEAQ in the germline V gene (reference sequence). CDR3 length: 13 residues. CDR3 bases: TGTGCCAGCAGCCTTAACAGGAACACTGAAGCTTTCTTT. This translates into CASSLNRNTEAFF.

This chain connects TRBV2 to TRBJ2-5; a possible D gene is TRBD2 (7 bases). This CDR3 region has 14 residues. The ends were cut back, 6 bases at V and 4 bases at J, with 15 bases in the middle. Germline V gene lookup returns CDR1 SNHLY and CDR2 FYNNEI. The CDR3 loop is CASRKGGGSETQYF. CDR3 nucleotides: TGTGCCAGCAGAAAAGGGGGGGGATCAGAGACCCAGTACTTC.

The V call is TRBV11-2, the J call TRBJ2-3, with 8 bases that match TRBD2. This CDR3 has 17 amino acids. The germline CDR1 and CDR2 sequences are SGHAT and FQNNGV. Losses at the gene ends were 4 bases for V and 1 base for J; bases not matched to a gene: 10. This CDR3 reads CASSSNLSGGGTDTQYF. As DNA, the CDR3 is TGTGCCAGCAGCTCAAACCTCAGCGGGGGTGGCACAGATACGCAGTATTTT.

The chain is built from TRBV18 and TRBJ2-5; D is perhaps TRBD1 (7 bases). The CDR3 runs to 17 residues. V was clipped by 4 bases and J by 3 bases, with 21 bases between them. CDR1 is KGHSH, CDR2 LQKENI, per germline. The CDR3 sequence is CASSLGFGGQKKETQYF. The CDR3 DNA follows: TGTGCCAGCTCACTAGGCTTCGGGGGACAGAAAAAAGAGACCCAGTACTTC.

The CDR3 reads CSARRGSEAFF. In DNA, the CDR3 is TGCAGTGCTCGACGGGGCTCTGAAGCTTTCTTT. The chain recombines TRBV20-1 with TRBJ1-1; maybe TRBD1 (5 bases). From germline, CDR1 is DFQATT and CDR2 SNEGSKA (reference sequence). The CDR3 has 11 residues. Trimming stripped 5 bases from V and 6 bases from J, with 10 bases between.